Listed below are T cell receptor beta chains from one sample, sequenced in a study of blood T cell repertoires in COVID-19. Sequencing was performed with immunoSEQ multiplex PCR; in TCRdb, only in-frame clones are kept and a portion is missing. The data contain about 41,000 clones, more than 75% of them singletons. Sequences were obtained from peripheral blood. The receptors were gathered from a human donor in a cohort sampled during active COVID-19. The CDR3 runs from the conserved cysteine through the conserved F or W. Fields, in order: clone size, J gene, V gene, D gene, CDR3 DNA, CDR3 protein. The D gene is left open where the match is weak. Some rows mark clone size as missing; the rest say once, few, many or name a class of expanded clone.

clone size: .; J gene: TRBJ1-2; V gene: TRBV5-1; D gene: .; CDR3 DNA: TGCGCCAGCAGCTCGCAGGGGTTTAACTATGGCTACACCTTC; CDR3 protein: CASSSQGFNYGYTF
clone size: .; J gene: TRBJ2-1; V gene: TRBV24-1; D gene: TRBD1; CDR3 DNA: TGTGCCACCAGTGATCCTCTCCCCGGACAGGGGGCATTAAATGAGCAGTTCTTC; CDR3 protein: CATSDPLPGQGALNEQFF
clone size: .; J gene: TRBJ1-6; V gene: TRBV6-5; D gene: .; CDR3 DNA: TGTGCCAGCATACGGACAGCGAACTATAATTCACCCCTCCACTTT; CDR3 protein: CASIRTANYNSPLHF
clone size: .; J gene: TRBJ1-2; V gene: TRBV24-1; D gene: TRBD1; CDR3 DNA: TGTGCCACCAGCGGACAGGGCTATGGCTACACCTTC; CDR3 protein: CATSGQGYGYTF
clone size: .; J gene: TRBJ2-7; V gene: TRBV4-2; D gene: .; CDR3 DNA: TGTGCCAGCAGCCAGGCAACCGGGAACTACGAGCAGTACTTC; CDR3 protein: CASSQATGNYEQYF
clone size: .; J gene: TRBJ1-5; V gene: TRBV6-2/TRBV6-3; D gene: .; CDR3 DNA: TGTGCCAGCAGTTATCCAGGGGTGCAGCCCCAGCATTTT; CDR3 protein: CASSYPGVQPQHF
clone size: .; J gene: TRBJ2-7; V gene: TRBV11-3; D gene: .; CDR3 DNA: TGTGCCAGCAGCGTCACTAGGAGCTCCTACGAGCAGTACTTC; CDR3 protein: CASSVTRSSYEQYF
clone size: .; J gene: TRBJ1-1; V gene: TRBV9; D gene: TRBD1; CDR3 DNA: TGTGCCAGCAGCATTCCGGACAGGATTGAAGCTTTCTTT; CDR3 protein: CASSIPDRIEAFF
clone size: .; J gene: TRBJ2-7; V gene: TRBV7-9; D gene: TRBD1; CDR3 DNA: TGTGCCAGCAGCTCGGGACAGAGAACTTACGAGCAGTACTTC; CDR3 protein: CASSSGQRTYEQYF
clone size: .; J gene: TRBJ2-1; V gene: TRBV7-2; D gene: TRBD2; CDR3 DNA: TGTGCCAGCAGCTTAAGCGGGGGCTTCTCTAGGAATGAGCAGTTCTTC; CDR3 protein: CASSLSGGFSRNEQFF
clone size: .; J gene: TRBJ2-5; V gene: TRBV12-3/TRBV12-4; D gene: .; CDR3 DNA: TGTGCCAGCAGCACTAGCCTAGGAGAGACCCAGTACTTC; CDR3 protein: CASSTSLGETQYF
clone size: .; J gene: TRBJ1-5; V gene: TRBV28; D gene: .; CDR3 DNA: TGTGCCAGCAGTTTACAAAATCAGCCCCAGCATTTT; CDR3 protein: CASSLQNQPQHF
clone size: .; J gene: TRBJ1-4; V gene: TRBV5-1; D gene: TRBD1; CDR3 DNA: TGCGCCAGCAGCTTCCAGGGGGCAACTAATGAAAAACTGTTTTTT; CDR3 protein: CASSFQGATNEKLFF
clone size: .; J gene: TRBJ1-1; V gene: TRBV21-1; D gene: .; CDR3 DNA: TGTGCCAGCAGCAAAATATCTACAGGGAACACTGAAGCTTTCTTT; CDR3 protein: CASSKISTGNTEAFF
clone size: .; J gene: TRBJ1-4; V gene: TRBV5-1; D gene: TRBD1; CDR3 DNA: TGCGCCAGCAGGCCTACAGGGGGCTCGGCTAATGAAAAACTGTTTTTT; CDR3 protein: CASRPTGGSANEKLFF
clone size: .; J gene: TRBJ1-2; V gene: TRBV5-6; D gene: .; CDR3 DNA: TGTGCCAGCAGCTTTTCCGCAACAGCTAACTATGGCTACACCTTC; CDR3 protein: CASSFSATANYGYTF
clone size: few; J gene: TRBJ2-7; V gene: TRBV28; D gene: .; CDR3 DNA: TGTGCCAGCAGCCCAGGACAGTTCTCCTACGAGCAGTACTTC; CDR3 protein: CASSPGQFSYEQYF
clone size: .; J gene: TRBJ2-3; V gene: TRBV7-9; D gene: TRBD2; CDR3 DNA: TGTGCCAGCAGCGCTCACCCGGGGACTAACCCCACATATACGCAGTATTTT; CDR3 protein: CASSAHPGTNPTYTQYF
clone size: .; J gene: TRBJ2-7; V gene: TRBV13; D gene: TRBD2; CDR3 DNA: TGTGCCAGCAGCATCCTAGCGGGCTCGACCTACGAGCAGTACTTC; CDR3 protein: CASSILAGSTYEQYF
clone size: .; J gene: TRBJ2-1; V gene: TRBV4-1; D gene: TRBD2; CDR3 DNA: TGCGCCAGCAGCCAGGGGACTAGCGGCTACAATGAGCAGTTCTTC; CDR3 protein: CASSQGTSGYNEQFF
clone size: .; J gene: TRBJ1-4; V gene: TRBV5-1; D gene: .; CDR3 DNA: TGCGCCAGCACCGTACAGTCGTCGGGGGGCAATGAAAAACTGTTTTTT; CDR3 protein: CASTVQSSGGNEKLFF
clone size: .; J gene: TRBJ1-2; V gene: TRBV19; D gene: TRBD1; CDR3 DNA: TGTGCCAGTAGCTCTCAACAGGGGGCAGGCTACACCTTC; CDR3 protein: CASSSQQGAGYTF
clone size: .; J gene: TRBJ2-3; V gene: TRBV11-2; D gene: TRBD1; CDR3 DNA: TGTGCCAGCAGCTTGAGACGATCCGGGACAGGGGCCACAGATACGCAGTATTTT; CDR3 protein: CASSLRRSGTGATDTQYF
clone size: .; J gene: TRBJ2-3; V gene: TRBV7-2; D gene: .; CDR3 DNA: TGTGCCAGCAGCTCGCCGGACATATGGGGTAGCACAGATACGCAGTATTTT; CDR3 protein: CASSSPDIWGSTDTQYF
clone size: .; J gene: TRBJ2-1; V gene: TRBV12-3/TRBV12-4; D gene: .; CDR3 DNA: TGTGCCAACGCCCTGGGGGGTGAGCAGTTCTTC; CDR3 protein: CANALGGEQFF
clone size: medium-sized; J gene: TRBJ2-1; V gene: TRBV7-2; D gene: .; CDR3 DNA: TGTGCCAGCAGCTTAGTTGGGACTTCACTGAGCTCCTACAATGAGCAGTTCTTC; CDR3 protein: CASSLVGTSLSSYNEQFF
clone size: .; J gene: TRBJ1-3; V gene: TRBV25-1; D gene: .; CDR3 DNA: TGTGCCAGCAGTGAATTTTACCCACAGACCTCTGGAAACACCATATATTTT; CDR3 protein: CASSEFYPQTSGNTIYF
clone size: .; J gene: TRBJ2-7; V gene: TRBV10-3; D gene: .; CDR3 DNA: TGTGCCATCAGTGAGTCGATGGATACGGGAGTATTATCCGAGCAGTACTTC; CDR3 protein: CAISESMDTGVLSEQYF
clone size: .; J gene: TRBJ2-7; V gene: TRBV10-3; D gene: .; CDR3 DNA: TGTGCCATCAGTGAGTCCGGGGGCGAGCAGTACTTC; CDR3 protein: CAISESGGEQYF
clone size: .; J gene: TRBJ1-1; V gene: TRBV28; D gene: TRBD1; CDR3 DNA: TGTGCCAGCAGTTCCCGAGGGGGCGTAGTTACCACCCCCCCGGACACTGAAGCTTTCTTT; CDR3 protein: CASSSRGGVVTTPPDTEAFF
clone size: .; J gene: TRBJ2-1; V gene: TRBV7-3; D gene: .; CDR3 DNA: TGTGCCAGCGGCCCAGGACTCGTGAATGAGCAGTTCTTC; CDR3 protein: CASGPGLVNEQFF
clone size: .; J gene: TRBJ1-2; V gene: TRBV24-1; D gene: .; CDR3 DNA: TGTGCCACCAGTGTTGGGCTCAATGGCTACACCTTC; CDR3 protein: CATSVGLNGYTF
clone size: .; J gene: TRBJ1-5; V gene: TRBV19; D gene: TRBD1; CDR3 DNA: TGTGCCAGTAGCCCAATCTCGGGACAGGGGGCGACTTACAATCAGCCCCAGCATTTT; CDR3 protein: CASSPISGQGATYNQPQHF
clone size: .; J gene: TRBJ1-3; V gene: TRBV10-3; D gene: TRBD1; CDR3 DNA: TGTGCCATCAGCGGTCGGACAGGGGTCACGAACGGAAACACCATATATTTT; CDR3 protein: CAISGRTGVTNGNTIYF
clone size: .; J gene: TRBJ1-1; V gene: TRBV30; D gene: .; CDR3 DNA: TGTGCCTGGAGTGATGGGGGCCTGAACACTGAAGCTTTCTTT; CDR3 protein: CAWSDGGLNTEAFF
clone size: .; J gene: TRBJ2-3; V gene: TRBV5-1; D gene: TRBD2; CDR3 DNA: TGCGCCAGCAGCTTAGGGACTAGCGGTCTCACAGATACGCAGTATTTT; CDR3 protein: CASSLGTSGLTDTQYF
clone size: once; J gene: TRBJ2-3; V gene: TRBV12-3/TRBV12-4; D gene: .; CDR3 DNA: TGTGCCAGTCTATTCAGCACAGATACGCAGTATTTT; CDR3 protein: CASLFSTDTQYF
clone size: once; J gene: TRBJ1-5; V gene: TRBV28; D gene: .; CDR3 DNA: TGTGCCAGCAGTTTGGCGAGCGGGAATCAGCCCCAGCATTTT; CDR3 protein: CASSLASGNQPQHF
clone size: .; J gene: TRBJ2-7; V gene: TRBV6-6; D gene: TRBD2; CDR3 DNA: TGTGCCAGCAGTTCCGGACAGTCTAGCGGGAAATACGAGCAGTACTTC; CDR3 protein: CASSSGQSSGKYEQYF
clone size: .; J gene: TRBJ2-7; V gene: TRBV4-1; D gene: TRBD2; CDR3 DNA: TGCGCCAGCAGCCAATGGGAGGGCCGCTCCTACGAGCAGTACTTC; CDR3 protein: CASSQWEGRSYEQYF
clone size: .; J gene: TRBJ1-5; V gene: TRBV12-3/TRBV12-4; D gene: .; CDR3 DNA: TGTGCCAGCAGTTCAGGGGCTCAGCCCCAGCATTTT; CDR3 protein: CASSSGAQPQHF
clone size: .; J gene: TRBJ2-5; V gene: TRBV28; D gene: .; CDR3 DNA: TGTGCCAGCAGTTTATATTCTGTGGAGACCCAGTACTTC; CDR3 protein: CASSLYSVETQYF
clone size: .; J gene: TRBJ1-1; V gene: TRBV11-3; D gene: TRBD1; CDR3 DNA: TGTGCCAGCAGCTTAGGGGACAGAGTCATGAACACTGAAGCTTTCTTT; CDR3 protein: CASSLGDRVMNTEAFF
clone size: .; J gene: TRBJ1-1; V gene: TRBV5-5; D gene: .; CDR3 DNA: TGTGCCAGCAGCCCCACCGGGCGAAGGGGTAAAGCTTTCTTT; CDR3 protein: CASSPTGRRGKAFF
clone size: .; J gene: TRBJ2-7; V gene: TRBV5-1; D gene: TRBD2; CDR3 DNA: TGCGCCAGCAGCTTGGACCCTAGCGGGAGCGCCTACGAGCAGTACTTC; CDR3 protein: CASSLDPSGSAYEQYF
clone size: .; J gene: TRBJ1-2; V gene: TRBV6-6; D gene: TRBD1; CDR3 DNA: TGTGCCAGCAGTACGGGACAGGCTAACTTCCATGGCTACACCTTC; CDR3 protein: CASSTGQANFHGYTF
clone size: once; J gene: TRBJ2-7; V gene: TRBV11-2; D gene: .; CDR3 DNA: TGTGCCAGCAGCTTAGAGCTCGGGATCTACGAGCAGTACTTC; CDR3 protein: CASSLELGIYEQYF
clone size: .; J gene: TRBJ1-2; V gene: TRBV6-5; D gene: .; CDR3 DNA: TGTGCCAGCAGTAATTACCAGGGTGGCTACACCTTC; CDR3 protein: CASSNYQGGYTF
clone size: .; J gene: TRBJ1-5; V gene: TRBV6-1; D gene: .; CDR3 DNA: TGTGCCAGCAGTGAAACGGGGGTCGAGCAGCCCCAGCATTTT; CDR3 protein: CASSETGVEQPQHF
clone size: .; J gene: TRBJ1-2; V gene: TRBV14; D gene: .; CDR3 DNA: TGTGCCAGCAGCCAGGACCTCGGGACACAGGTTAACTATGGCTACACCTTC; CDR3 protein: CASSQDLGTQVNYGYTF
clone size: few; J gene: TRBJ1-2; V gene: TRBV2; D gene: TRBD1; CDR3 DNA: TGTGCCAGCAGTGACGGGACAGGAGCTAACTATGGCTACACCTTC; CDR3 protein: CASSDGTGANYGYTF
clone size: .; J gene: TRBJ1-1; V gene: TRBV12-5; D gene: .; CDR3 DNA: TGTGCTAGTGGTATGACAGGCGGAAGGGACACTGAAGCTTTCTTT; CDR3 protein: CASGMTGGRDTEAFF
clone size: .; J gene: TRBJ2-1; V gene: TRBV4-1; D gene: TRBD2; CDR3 DNA: TGCGCCAGCAGCCCCCGCGGGCTAGCGGGCATCCGGACCAAGAGCTCCTACAATGAGCAGTTCTTC; CDR3 protein: CASSPRGLAGIRTKSSYNEQFF